The sequence of this TCR beta chain was determined in a study of shared clonotypes between healthy human individuals. CDR1 and CDR2 (germline): GTSNPN, SVGIG (reference sequence). The CDR3 has 15 residues. The ends were cut back, 0 bases at V and 3 bases at J, with 14 bases in the middle. The protocol was immunoSEQ multiplex PCR, while the TCRdb copy is restricted to in-frame clones and leaves out a portion. The sample carries some 980,000 clones, 60% to 85% recorded once. Negatively enriched CD4+ T cells were divided by CD45RA into naive and memory. Sequencing was carried out using memory CD4+ T cells sorted from blood. The subset was: CD45RA-negative fraction. The TCR was taken from a man aged 18 to 29 in good health. The chain has TRBV30 and TRBJ1-2; possible D gene TRBD1, 5 bases. The CDR3: CAWSVLSTRDYGYTF. Written as DNA, the CDR3 is TGTGCCTGGAGTGTACTCTCGACCAGGGACTATGGCTACACCTTC.